This entry lists 10 T cell receptor beta chains sequenced from one sample in a study of spatial heterogeneity in lung cancer. Overall study findings and caveats: Counts of expanded intratumoral alpha and beta TCRs tracked tumor mutation counts.

No antigen is known for these receptors. TCRdb fed the 5' RACE reads into MiXCR, producing one record per CDR3 protein. The sample carries over 3,000 distinct CDR3 sequences, less than 10% recorded once. Time point given: sample taken at primary tumor resection. Sequenced material: lung tumor tissue, taken at surgery. Source of these receptors: a male donor with early-stage non-small cell lung cancer.

This clonotype ranks as medium-sized (0.01 to 0.1%). The V call is TRBV5-1, the J call TRBJ2-5; D is perhaps TRBD2 (6 bases). The CDR3 is 14 amino acids. Germline CDR1 is SGHRS and CDR2 is YFSETQ. V lost 1 base, J lost 4 bases, and 11 bases lay in between. CDR3 DNA: TGCGCCAGCAGCTTGTATTCCGGGGGAGAGACCCAGTACTTC. It translates to CASSLYSGGETQYF.

This clonotype was counted only a few times. CDR3 coding DNA: TGTGCCAGCAGTGATCCCCTAGGGGTAGCGGGAGGCTCCTACAATGAGCAGTTCTTC. Translation gives CASSDPLGVAGGSYNEQFF. V and J are TRBV6-1 and TRBJ2-1; 10 bases line up with TRBD2. Germline-derived CDR1 and CDR2 are MNHNS and SASEGT. V gave up 3 bases and J gave up 0 bases; unmatched junction bases: 11. The CDR3 contains 19 residues.

The chain is built from TRBV12-3 or TRBV12-4 and TRBJ2-1; TRBD2 might be the D (6 bases). Trimming took 4 bases from V and 6 from J, leaving 10 bases between them. The CDR3 runs to 13 residues. The CDR3 nucleotides read TGTGCCAGCAGTTCGGGACTCATCAATGAGCAGTTCTTC. This sequence encodes CASSSGLINEQFF.

There are many counts of this clonotype. The V call is TRBV9, the J call TRBJ2-5; the match to TRBD1 covers 7 bases. Germline lookup yields CDR1 SGDLS and CDR2 YYNGEE. J gave up 5 bases and V 4 bases, and 11 bases lay outside the gene matches. The CDR3 loop spans 15 amino acids. The CDR3 DNA follows: TGTGCCAGCAGCTACAGGGCGCAACAGGGGGAGACCCAGTACTTC. Amino acids: CASSYRAQQGETQYF.

By sample share, this clonotype is medium-sized (0.01 to 0.1%). CDR3 nucleotides: TGTGCCAGCAGCATAGCGACAGGTGGATACTATGGCTACACCTTC. Translated: CASSIATGGYYGYTF. The chain couples TRBV6-5 to TRBJ1-2; D might be TRBD1 (6 bases). CDR1 and CDR2 from the germline V gene are MNHEY and SVGAGI. This CDR3 has 15 residues. Trimming left V 6 bases short and J 3 bases short, with 17 bases between.

This clonotype is classed as medium-sized. DNA for the CDR3: TGCAGTGCGATGCCTGGGACAGGGAATAATTCACCCCTCCACTTT. Translation gives CSAMPGTGNNSPLHF. The chain uses TRBV20-1 and TRBJ1-6; 9 bases match TRBD1. In germline, CDR1 is DFQATT, CDR2 SNEGSKA (reference sequence). The CDR3 is made up of 15 amino acids. The J segment lost 5 bases and the V segment lost 6 bases, leaving 8 bases of the junction unmatched.

By share, this clonotype counts as medium-sized. This sequence joins TRBV29-1 and TRBJ2-5; no firm D call. This CDR3 has 11 amino acids. Germline-derived CDR1 and CDR2 are SQVTM and ANQGSEA. V gave up 3 bases and J gave up 4 bases, with 6 bases separating them. The CDR3 protein is CSVDGRETQYF. DNA for the CDR3: TGCAGCGTTGACGGTCGAGAGACCCAGTACTTC.

This clonotype came up a few times. The chain joins TRBV6-1 to TRBJ2-4; D remains unclear. The CDR3 runs 12 residues. The germline CDR1 and CDR2 sequences are MNHNS and SASEGT. V was cut by 6 bases and J by 6 bases, with 9 bases left in between. CDR3 in amino acids: CASRSDGNIQYF. CDR3 sequence (DNA): TGTGCCAGCAGATCGGACGGAAACATTCAGTACTTC.

The rearrangement joins TRBV27 to TRBJ1-2, with TRBD1 as a possible D gene (5 bases). CDR3 size: 13 residues. Germline V gene sequence: CDR1 MNHEY, CDR2 SMNVEV (reference sequence). Trimming removed 5 bases from V and 3 bases from J, with 10 bases in between. The CDR3, as DNA: TGTGCCAGCAGTCAACAGGCAGACTATGGCTACACCTTC. This codes for CASSQQADYGYTF.

Relative to its sample, this clonotype is medium-sized. The chain has TRBV24-1 and TRBJ2-1; D uncertain. V lost 4 bases to trimming and J lost 10 bases, with 13 bases between them. Germline values: CDR1 KGHDR, CDR2 SFDVKD. This CDR3 contains 13 residues. The CDR3 region is CATSDRTLGEQFF. CDR3 DNA: TGTGCCACCAGTGACCGTACCTTGGGGGAGCAGTTCTTC.